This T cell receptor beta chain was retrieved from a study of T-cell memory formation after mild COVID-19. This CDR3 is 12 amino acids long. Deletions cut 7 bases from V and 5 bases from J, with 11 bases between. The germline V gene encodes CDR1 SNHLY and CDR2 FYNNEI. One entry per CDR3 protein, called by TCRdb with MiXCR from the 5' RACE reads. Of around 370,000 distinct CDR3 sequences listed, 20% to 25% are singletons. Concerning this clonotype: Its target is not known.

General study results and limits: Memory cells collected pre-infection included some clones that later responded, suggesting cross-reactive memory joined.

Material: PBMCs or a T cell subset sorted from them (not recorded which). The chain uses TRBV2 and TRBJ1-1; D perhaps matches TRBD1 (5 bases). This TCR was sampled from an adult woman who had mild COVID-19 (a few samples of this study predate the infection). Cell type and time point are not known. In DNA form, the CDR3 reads TGTGCCAGCATGCAGGGATTGACTGAAGCTTTCTTT. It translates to CASMQGLTEAFF.